The 30 T cell receptor beta chains reported below all come from one sample, sequenced in a study of T cell responses to AZD1222 COVID-19 vaccine. Repertoires were generated with immunoSEQ multiplex PCR, while TCRdb's copy carries only in-frame clones and drops some. The sample includes 130,000 to 150,000 clones, more than 90% of them seen just once. The specimen was peripheral blood, collected on day 0 of AZD1222 vaccination. Receptors originate from an adult in good health.

This chain connects TRBV6-2 or TRBV6-3 to TRBJ1-2; no clear D. V was shortened by 2 bases and J by 6 bases, with 22 bases between the two germline ends. Germline V gene lookup returns CDR1 MNHEY and CDR2 SVGEGT. The CDR3 length is 17 residues. The CDR3 bases are TGTGCCAGCAGTTACCCCATTTTGTTAAGAGGGAGCAATGGCTACACCTTC. Its translation is CASSYPILLRGSNGYTF.

This chain links TRBV11-2 with TRBJ2-4; 11 bases agree with TRBD2. V gave up 5 bases and J gave up 3 bases; unmatched junction bases: 9. There are 17 residues in the CDR3. Looked up from germline, CDR1 is SGHAT and CDR2 is FQNNGV. The CDR3 sequence: CASSPIAGGLDKNIQYF. DNA of the CDR3: TGTGCCAGCAGCCCGATAGCGGGAGGGCTGGACAAAAACATTCAGTACTTC.

This clone was observed once. The CDR3 reads CASPLNSNQPQHF. The CDR3 nucleotides are TGTGCCAGCCCGCTTAATAGCAATCAGCCCCAGCATTTT. V gene TRBV19 combines with J gene TRBJ1-5; the D is unclear. Germline-derived CDR1 and CDR2 are LNHDA and SQIVND (reference sequence). The CDR3 has 13 residues. Trimming left V 9 bases short and J 0 bases short, with 9 bases between.

This clone was observed a single time. This chain uses TRBV30 with TRBJ1-5, with D tentatively TRBD1 (6 bases). Germline CDR1 GTSNPN, CDR2 SVGIG (reference sequence). CDR3 length: 15 residues. Trimming removed 4 bases from V and 7 bases from J, with 20 bases in between. The CDR3 DNA is TGTGCCTGGACCCAAGGAGGGGGGGGACGGCAGCCCCAGCATTTT. This translates into CAWTQGGGGRQPQHF. Full variable domain (remainder filled in from reference TRBV30 and TRBJ1-5): SQTIHQWPATLVQPVGSPLSLECTVEGTSNPNLYWYRQAAGRGLQLLFYSVGIGQISSEVPQNLSASRPQDRQFILSSKKLLLSDSGFYLCAWTQGGGGRQPQHFGDGTRLSIL.

V and J are TRBV6-5 and TRBJ2-1; 9 bases are a match to TRBD1. The V and J ends lost 6 bases and 8 bases, in that order; junction bases with no gene match: 8. Germline-derived CDR1 and CDR2 are MNHEY and SVGAGI. The CDR3 is 14 amino acids. CDR3 residues: CASSQDRGSYEQFF. The CDR3 DNA reads TGTGCCAGCAGCCAAGACAGGGGGTCTTATGAGCAGTTCTTC.

V and J are TRBV10-3 and TRBJ2-4; TRBD1 might be the D (7 bases). This CDR3 comprises 15 residues. Germline V gene lookup returns CDR1 ENHRY and CDR2 SYGVKD. The V and J ends lost 3 bases and 6 bases respectively, with 15 bases between them. The CDR3 loop reads CAISDLGQEGNIQYF. CDR3 nucleotide sequence: TGTGCCATCAGTGACCTAGGACAGGAGGGAAACATTCAGTACTTC.

J is TRBJ1-2 and V is TRBV19; D gene uncertain. Germline CDR1 reads LNHDA; CDR2 reads SQIVND (reference sequence). V was shortened by 3 bases and J by 8 bases, with 13 bases between the two germline ends. The length of the CDR3 is 13 residues. The CDR3 sequence: CASSIGPAYGYTF. CDR3 DNA: TGTGCCAGTAGTATTGGGCCGGCCTACGGCTACACCTTC.

The chain combines TRBV29-1 with TRBJ2-7, with D possibly matching TRBD2 (6 bases). From germline, CDR1 is SQVTM and CDR2 ANQGSEA. This CDR3 spans 17 amino acids. Trimming shortened V by 4 bases and J by 0 bases, and 22 bases separated the two germline ends. CDR3 nucleotides: TGCAGCGTTGTGTCCCGGGGGTTTGGGGGGATCTCCTACGAGCAGTACTTC. It translates to CSVVSRGFGGISYEQYF.

This clone appeared a few times. The chain has TRBV18 and TRBJ2-7, with TRBD2 identical over 9 bases. The CDR3 contains 20 residues. Per the germline V gene, CDR1 is KGHSH and CDR2 is LQKENI. J gave up 0 bases and V 2 bases, and 17 bases lay outside the gene matches. CDR3 sequence: CASSPGGASGIFRYSYEQYF. As DNA, the CDR3 is TGTGCCAGCTCACCAGGGGGGGCTAGCGGGATATTCCGATACTCCTACGAGCAGTACTTC.

This chain joins TRBV27 and TRBJ1-6; D not certain. The CDR3 consists of 14 residues. Looked up from germline, CDR1 is MNHEY and CDR2 is SMNVEV (reference sequence). The ends were cut back, 0 bases at V and 9 bases at J, with 9 bases in the middle. CDR3 protein: CASSLSMAGSPLHF. The CDR3 region has the DNA TGTGCCAGCAGTTTATCGATGGCAGGTTCACCCCTCCACTTT.

The chain has TRBV6-5 and TRBJ1-1; 9 bases are shared with TRBD1. V dropped 5 bases and J dropped 4; count of bases not matched to a gene: 8. The CDR3 sequence is 15 residues long. The V gene's germline CDR1 is MNHEY and CDR2 SVGAGI. CDR3 DNA sequence: TGTGCCAGCAGTCAATACCGGACAGGGGTCACTGAAGCTTTCTTT. Residues: CASSQYRTGVTEAFF.

The chain employs TRBV7-9 and TRBJ2-5; D tentatively fits TRBD1 or TRBD2 (5 bases each). The V and J ends lost 4 bases and 4 bases respectively, with 13 bases between them. The CDR3 covers 14 residues. Germline V gene data show CDR1 as SEHNR and CDR2 as FQNEAQ (reference sequence). CDR3 sequence (DNA): TGTGCCAGCAGCTCGACCACGAGGGGAGAGACCCAGTACTTC. It encodes CASSSTTRGETQYF. The whole variable domain, filled in from reference TRBV7-9 and TRBJ2-5, reads DTGVSQNPRHKITKRGQNVTFRCDPISEHNRLYWYRQTLGQGPEFLTYFQNEAQLEKSRLLSDRFSAERPKGSFSTLEIQRTEQGDSAMYLCASSSTTRGETQYFGPGTRLLVL.

In DNA form, the CDR3 reads TGTGCCAGCAGCCTTCTGACGGGTGGTCTCGGGGCCAACGTCCTGACTTTC. Translating gives CASSLLTGGLGANVLTF. The chain uses TRBV14 and TRBJ2-6; D remains unclear. The CDR3 loop spans 17 amino acids. Trimming left V 4 bases short and J 4 bases short, with 17 bases between. Germline loops: CDR1 SGHDN, CDR2 FVKESK.

This chain joins TRBV5-4 and TRBJ2-2, with a tentative D call TRBD2 (6 bases). CDR1 and CDR2 from the germline V gene are SGHNT and YYREEE (reference sequence). V dropped 6 bases and J dropped 7 bases, with 16 bases sitting between them. The CDR3 sequence is 14 residues long. The CDR3 here is CASTPFEGGGELFF. The CDR3 coding sequence is TGTGCCAGCACCCCGTTTGAGGGAGGCGGGGAGCTGTTTTTT.

The CDR3 region has the DNA TGCGCCAGCAGGAGTGAGCATGAAAAACTGTTTTTT. This sequence encodes CASRSEHEKLFF. This chain links TRBV4-1 with TRBJ1-4; D call uncertain. Germline V gives CDR1 MGHRA, CDR2 YSYEKL. The CDR3 is made up of 12 amino acids. The V end was cut by 6 bases, the J end by 6 bases, with 8 bases between.

V gene TRBV12-5 combines with J gene TRBJ1-1; D perhaps matches TRBD1 (5 bases). CDR1 is LGHNT and CDR2 is FRNRAP in the germline V gene. V was shortened by 6 bases and J by 2 bases, with 13 bases between the two germline ends. The CDR3 spans 14 residues. In DNA, the CDR3 is TGTGCTAGTGGACGCGAGACAGTAAACACTGAAGCTTTCTTT. Translating it yields CASGRETVNTEAFF. Variable domain in full (rest from reference TRBV12-5 and TRBJ1-1): DARVTQTPRHKVTEMGQEVTMRCQPILGHNTVFWYRQTMMQGLELLAYFRNRAPLDDSGMPKDRFSAEMPDATLATLKIQPSEPRDSAVYFCASGRETVNTEAFFGQGTRLTVV.

CDR3 protein: CASMGQGNYGYTF. The DNA for the CDR3 is TGTGCCAGTATGGGACAGGGTAACTATGGCTACACCTTC. The chain has TRBV19 and TRBJ1-2; 9 bases are a match to TRBD1. The germline gives CDR1 LNHDA, CDR2 SQIVND (reference sequence). Trimming took 7 bases from V and 1 from J; bases not matched to a gene: 1. CDR3 length: 13 amino acids.

The V call is TRBV9, the J call TRBJ1-4, with D maybe TRBD1 (6 bases). The CDR3 has 14 amino acids. The V end lost 0 bases, the J end lost 6 bases, and 9 bases lay between the germline ends. Germline values: CDR1 SGDLS, CDR2 YYNGEE. As DNA, the CDR3 is TGTGCCAGCAGCGTAGCAGGGGTGGATGAAAAACTGTTTTTT. It specifies CASSVAGVDEKLFF. Looking up the rest from reference TRBV9 and TRBJ1-4 gives the full variable domain: DSGVTQTPKHLITATGQRVTLRCSPRSGDLSVYWYQQSLDQGLQFLIQYYNGEERAKGNILERFSAQQFPDLHSELNLSSLELGDSALYFCASSVAGVDEKLFFGSGTQLSVL.

This clone was detected only a few times. The chain recombines TRBV19 with TRBJ1-2; D call uncertain. The CDR3 is made up of 12 amino acids. Trimming took 6 bases from V and 2 from J, leaving 7 bases between them. The germline CDR1 and CDR2 sequences are LNHDA and SQIVND (reference sequence). CDR3 sequence: CASSPRNYGYTF. The CDR3 nucleotides are TGTGCCAGTAGCCCCAGGAACTATGGCTACACCTTC.

This sequence joins TRBV10-1 and TRBJ1-5; the D gene is possibly TRBD1 (5 bases). V lost 2 bases and J lost 7, with 9 bases in between. CDR1 is WNHNN and CDR2 is SYGVQD in the germline V gene (reference sequence). The CDR3 runs 13 residues. CDR3 sequence: CASSETGAQPQHF. The CDR3 bases are TGCGCCAGCAGTGAGACTGGGGCCCAGCCCCAGCATTTT.

The chain links TRBV7-2 to TRBJ1-5, with TRBD1 matching over 10 bases. From germline, CDR1 is SGHTA and CDR2 FQGNSA. V shed 4 bases, J shed 3 bases, and the junction held 6 bases outside the gene matches. The length of the CDR3 is 16 residues. Here the CDR3 reads CASSWSDRGVNQPQHF. In DNA, the CDR3 is TGTGCCAGCAGCTGGTCGGACAGGGGGGTCAATCAGCCCCAGCATTTT.

The chain recombines TRBV7-2 with TRBJ2-1; D remains ambiguous. From germline, CDR1 is SGHTA and CDR2 FQGNSA. V was pared by 5 bases and J by 8 bases, with 13 bases between. This CDR3 has 13 residues. CDR3 in amino acids: CASSRDTPYEQFF. For the CDR3, the DNA is TGTGCCAGCAGCCGCGACACCCCCTATGAGCAGTTCTTC.

The chain joins TRBV7-8 to TRBJ1-6; the D gene is possibly TRBD1 (5 bases). Germline-derived CDR1 and CDR2 are SGHVS and FQNEAQ. V shed 8 bases and J shed 6 bases, with 14 bases lying between them. The CDR3 has 14 amino acids. The CDR3 protein is CASFVGVGNSPLHF. The CDR3, as DNA: TGTGCCAGCTTTGTAGGGGTGGGTAATTCACCCCTCCACTTT.

This chain joins TRBV19 and TRBJ2-3; the match to TRBD2 covers 8 bases. CDR1 and CDR2 from the germline V gene are LNHDA and SQIVND (reference sequence). The J segment lost 6 bases and the V segment lost 7 bases, leaving 0 bases of the junction unmatched. The CDR3 extends over 11 amino acids. CDR3 in amino acids: CASIAGDTQYF. Written as DNA, the CDR3 is TGTGCCAGTATAGCGGGGGATACGCAGTATTTT.

The chain combines TRBV7-9 with TRBJ2-1; D not certain. Germline loops: CDR1 SEHNR, CDR2 FQNEAQ (reference sequence). There are 14 residues in the CDR3. The germline V and J ends were trimmed by 3 bases and 1 base, with 7 bases remaining between them. The CDR3 nucleotides read TGTGCCAGCAGCTTGAGCCATTCCTACAATGAGCAGTTCTTC. This codes for CASSLSHSYNEQFF.

V and J are TRBV7-2 and TRBJ2-7, with D hard to call. This CDR3 region has 11 residues. Germline V gene lookup returns CDR1 SGHTA and CDR2 FQGNSA. Trimming shortened V by 4 bases and J by 2 bases, and 3 bases separated the two germline ends. The CDR3 loop is CASSSTYEQYF. The CDR3 nucleotides read TGTGCCAGCAGCTCTACCTACGAGCAGTACTTC.

The chain joins TRBV27 to TRBJ2-2; D possibly corresponds to TRBD2 (6 bases). Trimming took off 7 bases at V and 7 bases at J, with 19 bases between the two ends. The CDR3 runs 15 residues. Germline values: CDR1 MNHEY, CDR2 SMNVEV (reference sequence). CDR3 region: CASIHLGGLVGELFF. CDR3 nucleotides: TGTGCCAGCATCCACCTTGGAGGGCTAGTCGGGGAGCTGTTTTTT.

This clone showed up just a few times. This chain uses TRBV20-1 with TRBJ1-1; D is unresolved. This CDR3 comprises 11 residues. Between the trimmed V and J ends, which lost 6 bases and 6 bases, there was a span of 11 bases. From germline, CDR1 is DFQATT and CDR2 SNEGSKA (reference sequence). The CDR3 sequence is CSAQEGAEAFF. CDR3 coding DNA: TGCAGTGCCCAAGAGGGCGCTGAAGCTTTCTTT.

This clone was picked up one time. The V call is TRBV6-5, the J call TRBJ1-5; TRBD1 agrees at 11 bases. V was clipped by 2 bases and J by 6 bases; unmatched bases: 3. This CDR3 spans 15 amino acids. CDR1 MNHEY and CDR2 SVGAGI come from the germline V gene. DNA for the CDR3: TGTGCCAGCAGTTACAGAGGGACAGGGGGTCAGCCCCAGCATTTT. This encodes CASSYRGTGGQPQHF.

This chain uses TRBV12-3 or TRBV12-4 with TRBJ2-7, with D unresolved. V shed 7 bases and J shed 6 bases, with 13 bases lying between them. This CDR3 is 12 amino acids long. Here the CDR3 DNA reads TGTGCCAGCACGCTCAGCGCTCCCGAGCAGTACTTC. Protein sequence: CASTLSAPEQYF.